This T cell receptor beta chain appears in the sequencing data of a study of resident and recirculating memory T cells in vitiligo. Study background: Each patient gave two lesional and two nonlesional epidermal shave biopsies, plus PBMCs. Findings and limits, study-wide: Non-conserved TCRs across sites and patients suggested distinct clones per lesion.

Sequencing was performed with immunoSEQ multiplex PCR; in TCRdb, only in-frame clones are kept and a portion is missing. The repertoire holds around 76,000 clones, with roughly nine tenths as singletons. This CDR3 contains 15 residues. The ends lost 4 bases at V and 4 bases at J; junction bases unmatched: 6. Germline V CDR1 and CDR2: MGHRA, YSYEKL. Patients who had received treatment within the previous three months were excluded. This clone was found a few times. The antigen remains undetermined. This sequence joins TRBV4-1 and TRBJ1-3; 8 bases fit TRBD1. The sequenced material came from blood. This receptor was taken from a male donor with vitiligo. Here the CDR3 DNA reads TGCGCCAGCAGCCCACGACAGGGGTCCGGAAACACCATATATTTT. Its translation is CASSPRQGSGNTIYF.